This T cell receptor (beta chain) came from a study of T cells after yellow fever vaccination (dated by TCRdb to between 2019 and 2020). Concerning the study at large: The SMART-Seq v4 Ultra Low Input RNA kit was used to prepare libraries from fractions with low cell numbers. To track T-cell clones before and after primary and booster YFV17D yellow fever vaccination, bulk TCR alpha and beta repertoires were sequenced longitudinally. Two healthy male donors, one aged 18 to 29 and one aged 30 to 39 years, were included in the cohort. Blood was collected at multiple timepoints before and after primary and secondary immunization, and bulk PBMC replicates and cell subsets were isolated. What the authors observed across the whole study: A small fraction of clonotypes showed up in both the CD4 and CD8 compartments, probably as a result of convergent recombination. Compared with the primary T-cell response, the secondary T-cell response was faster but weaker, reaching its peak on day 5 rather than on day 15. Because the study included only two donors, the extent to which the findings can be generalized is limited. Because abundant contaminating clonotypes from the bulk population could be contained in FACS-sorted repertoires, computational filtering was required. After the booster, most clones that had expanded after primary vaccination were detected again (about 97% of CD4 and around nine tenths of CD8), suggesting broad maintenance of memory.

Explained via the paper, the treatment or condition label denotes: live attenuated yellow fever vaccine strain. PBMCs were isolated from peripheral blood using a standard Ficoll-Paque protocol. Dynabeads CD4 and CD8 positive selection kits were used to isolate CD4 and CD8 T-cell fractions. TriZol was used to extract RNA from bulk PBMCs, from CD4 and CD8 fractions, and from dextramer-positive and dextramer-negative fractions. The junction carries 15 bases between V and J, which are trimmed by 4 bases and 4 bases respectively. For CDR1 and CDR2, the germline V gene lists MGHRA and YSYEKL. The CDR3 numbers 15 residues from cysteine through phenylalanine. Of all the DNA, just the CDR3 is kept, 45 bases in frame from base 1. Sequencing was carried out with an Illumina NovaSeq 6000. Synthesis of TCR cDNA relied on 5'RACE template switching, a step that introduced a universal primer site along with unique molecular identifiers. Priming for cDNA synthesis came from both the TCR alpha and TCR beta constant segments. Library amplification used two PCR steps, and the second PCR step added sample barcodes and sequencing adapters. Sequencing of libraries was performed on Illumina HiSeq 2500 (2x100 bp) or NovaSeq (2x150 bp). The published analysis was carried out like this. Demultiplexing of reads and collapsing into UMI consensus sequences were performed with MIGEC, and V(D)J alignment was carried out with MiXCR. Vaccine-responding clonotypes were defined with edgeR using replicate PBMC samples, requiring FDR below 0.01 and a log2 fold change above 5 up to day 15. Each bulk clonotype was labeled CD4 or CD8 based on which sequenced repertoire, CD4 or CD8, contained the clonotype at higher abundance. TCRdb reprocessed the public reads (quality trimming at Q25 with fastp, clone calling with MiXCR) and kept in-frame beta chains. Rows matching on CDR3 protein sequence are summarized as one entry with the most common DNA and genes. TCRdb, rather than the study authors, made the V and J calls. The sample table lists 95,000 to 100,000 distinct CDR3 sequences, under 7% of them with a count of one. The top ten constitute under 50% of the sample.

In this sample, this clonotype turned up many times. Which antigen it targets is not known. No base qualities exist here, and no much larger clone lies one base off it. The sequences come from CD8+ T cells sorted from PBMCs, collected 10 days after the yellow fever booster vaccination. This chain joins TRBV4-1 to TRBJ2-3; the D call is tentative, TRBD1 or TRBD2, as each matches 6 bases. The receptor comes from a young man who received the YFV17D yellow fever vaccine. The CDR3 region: CASSLLAGGSDTQYF. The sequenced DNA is TGCGCCAGCAGCCTACTCGCCGGGGGCTCAGATACGCAGTATTTT.